A selection of T cell receptor beta chains follows, all from one sample in a study of cytomegalovirus exposure and HLA in healthy donors. Data came from immunoSEQ multiplex PCR; TCRdb stores just in-frame clones and leaves some out. The data hold 150,000 to 200,000 clones, with about 76% observed a single time. The source material was PBMCs. Receptors were obtained from a woman between 45 and 65 years old in good health and CMV-seronegative. The CDR3 runs from the conserved cysteine through the conserved F or W. The D gene is left open where the match is weak. For some rows the clone size is stated as once, few or many, or as a class when expanded; others skip it.

clone_size j_call d_call v_call cdr3_aa cdr3_nt
few TRBJ2-5 TRBD2 TRBV19 CASSMSGLAGKETQYF TGTGCCAGTAGTATGTCGGGACTAGCGGGAAAAGAGACCCAGTACTTC
- TRBJ1-2 TRBD1 TRBV6-5 CASSRQGAGGYTF TGTGCCAGCAGCCGACAGGGGGCAGGTGGCTACACCTTC
- TRBJ2-7 TRBD1 TRBV29-1 CSVEAQGQGKSSYEQYF TGCAGCGTTGAAGCCCAGGGACAGGGGAAATCCAGCTACGAGCAGTACTTC
- TRBJ1-3 - TRBV19 CASKDGSSGNTIYF TGTGCCTCAAAAGACGGGAGCTCTGGAAACACCATATATTTT
- TRBJ2-7 - TRBV6-1 CASSEFRGRGSSYEQYF TGTGCCAGCAGTGAATTTAGGGGTAGGGGCAGCTCCTACGAGCAGTACTTC
once TRBJ2-2 - TRBV19 CASSPKGGATGELFF TGTGCCAGTAGCCCTAAGGGGGGGGCAACCGGGGAGCTGTTTTTT
once TRBJ2-4 - TRBV6-6 CASSSSVKEVHIQYF TGTGCCAGCAGCTCATCAGTCAAAGAGGTCCACATTCAGTACTTC
- TRBJ1-1 - TRBV18 CASSRDMNTEAFF TGTGCCAGCTCCAGGGATATGAACACTGAAGCTTTCTTT
- TRBJ1-4 - TRBV7-8 CASTQKRVNEKLFF TGTGCCAGCACCCAAAAGAGGGTGAATGAAAAACTGTTTTTT
- TRBJ1-1 - TRBV7-9 CASSPQYQAYTEAFF TGTGCCAGCAGCCCCCAATACCAGGCTTACACTGAAGCTTTCTTT
- TRBJ1-2 - TRBV4-3 CASSQGEGSGYGYTF TGCGCCAGCAGCCAAGGGGAGGGCTCGGGATATGGCTACACCTTC
once TRBJ1-3 - TRBV9 CASSVGGTRVNTIYF TGTGCCAGCAGCGTAGGAGGGACACGGGTAAACACCATATATTTT
- TRBJ1-1 - TRBV7-2 CASSSGSRQAFF TGTGCCAGCAGCTCCGGGTCAAGGCAAGCTTTCTTT
- TRBJ1-5 - TRBV28 CASSIQANQPQHF TGTGCCAGCAGTATACAGGCTAATCAGCCCCAGCATTTT
- TRBJ2-1 TRBD2 TRBV19 CASSRLAGVYNEQFF TGTGCCAGTAGTCGGCTAGCGGGGGTCTACAATGAGCAGTTCTTC
- TRBJ1-2 - TRBV29-1 CSERTVYGYTF TGCAGCGAGAGGACAGTCTATGGCTACACCTTC
- TRBJ2-7 TRBD1 TRBV6-6 CASSYSGQGNEQYF TGTGCCAGCAGTTACTCGGGACAGGGGAACGAGCAGTACTTC
- TRBJ2-5 - TRBV19 CASSIVIQGSGQETQYF TGTGCCAGTAGTATAGTTATCCAGGGCAGTGGGCAAGAGACCCAGTACTTC
- TRBJ2-3 TRBD2 TRBV5-1 CASSLGLAGVDTQYF TGCGCCAGCAGCTTGGGACTAGCGGGAGTAGATACGCAGTATTTT
- TRBJ2-2 - TRBV27 CASSLRWGAGELFF TGTGCCAGCAGTCTAAGGTGGGGGGCCGGGGAGCTGTTTTTT
- TRBJ1-5 - TRBV19 CASSPNKFSNQPQHF TGTGCCAGTAGCCCGAACAAGTTTAGCAATCAGCCCCAGCATTTT
few TRBJ1-2 TRBD1 TRBV5-4 CASSPGQGALYGYTF TGTGCCAGCAGTCCCGGACAGGGGGCGCTCTATGGCTACACCTTC
once TRBJ2-1 - TRBV10-3 CAIGRSLVDEQFF TGTGCCATCGGTAGATCCCTCGTCGATGAGCAGTTCTTC
- TRBJ1-1 - TRBV9 CASSVISGLNTEAFF TGTGCCAGCAGCGTAATTTCAGGTCTGAACACTGAAGCTTTCTTT
- TRBJ2-7 TRBD1 TRBV27 CASSSSRDRVPYEQYF TGTGCCAGCAGTTCCTCCCGGGACAGGGTGCCCTACGAGCAGTACTTC
- TRBJ1-2 - TRBV9 CASSVWSQTNYGYTF TGTGCCAGCAGCGTGTGGTCGCAGACTAACTATGGCTACACCTTC
- TRBJ2-3 TRBD2 TRBV9 CASSVGAGGSTDTQYF TGTGCCAGCAGCGTAGGGGCGGGGGGCAGCACAGATACGCAGTATTTT
- TRBJ1-2 TRBD1 TRBV5-5 CASRGDRTNYGYTF TGTGCCAGCAGGGGGGACAGAACTAACTATGGCTACACCTTC
- TRBJ2-7 TRBD1 TRBV27 CASSSDRSSYEQYF TGTGCCAGCAGTTCGGACAGGTCCTCCTACGAGCAGTACTTC
- TRBJ2-1 TRBD2 TRBV28 CASSQGTSGRSNEQFF TGTGCCAGCAGTCAAGGGACTAGCGGGAGGTCGAATGAGCAGTTCTTC
few TRBJ2-7 TRBD2 TRBV9 CASSVALAGVWEQYF TGTGCCAGCAGCGTAGCTTTAGCGGGAGTATGGGAGCAGTACTTC
- TRBJ2-5 TRBD2 TRBV7-8 CASSPAGGLETQYF TGTGCCAGCAGTCCCGCGGGGGGTTTAGAGACCCAGTACTTC
- TRBJ2-5 TRBD2 TRBV30 CAWRAGGRGETQYF TGTGCCTGGAGGGCTGGCGGGAGGGGAGAGACCCAGTACTTC
- TRBJ2-5 TRBD2 TRBV9 CASTPQAGAGETQYF TGTGCCAGCACCCCCCAGGCGGGAGCGGGAGAGACCCAGTACTTC
- TRBJ1-5 - TRBV19 CASTSSGGRPNQPQHF TGTGCCAGTACTTCCTCGGGGGGACGACCCAATCAGCCCCAGCATTTT
few TRBJ1-1 - TRBV6-6 CASSSSTALNTEAFF -
- TRBJ2-5 TRBD2 TRBV9 CASSVGSLGRGEQETQYF TGTGCCAGCAGCGTAGGAAGTTTGGGGCGGGGGGAGCAAGAGACCCAGTACTTC
- TRBJ1-5 TRBD1 TRBV7-2 CASSLERQGAQPQHF TGTGCCAGCAGCTTAGAGAGGCAGGGGGCGCAGCCCCAGCATTTT
- TRBJ2-5 - TRBV6-5 CASSPTSDSRGTQYF TGTGCCAGCAGCCCGACATCGGACTCCCGAGGGACCCAGTACTTC
- TRBJ1-2 TRBD1 TRBV9 CASSVLDRGPGYGYTF TGTGCCAGCAGCGTCCTGGACAGGGGGCCGGGCTATGGCTACACCTTC
once TRBJ1-5 - TRBV2 CASSSTGRPDQPQHF TGTGCCAGCAGCTCTACAGGGCGCCCCGATCAGCCCCAGCATTTT
- TRBJ1-2 - TRBV7-9 CASSLVMQGSNYGYTF TGTGCCAGCAGCTTAGTTATGCAGGGGAGTAACTATGGCTACACCTTC
- TRBJ1-4 - TRBV19 CASSQGTEEKLFF TGTGCCAGTAGTCAGGGGACGGAAGAAAAACTGTTTTTT
- TRBJ2-7 - TRBV19 CASSKAGDREQYF TGTGCCAGTAGTAAGGCAGGGGATCGGGAGCAGTACTTC
- TRBJ2-3 TRBD2 TRBV4-3 CASSQDTPGLGSRDTQYF TGCGCCAGCAGCCAAGATACACCGGGACTAGGATCTAGGGATACGCAGTATTTT
few TRBJ2-1 TRBD2 TRBV7-6 CASSQWTSGGTYNEQFF TGTGCCAGCAGCCAATGGACTAGCGGGGGGACCTACAATGAGCAGTTCTTC